A selection of T cell receptor beta chains follows, all from one sample in a study of PD-1 blockade in classical Hodgkin lymphoma. Produced via immunoSEQ multiplex PCR; TCRdb's table is partial and in-frame only. This table has about 47,000 clones, roughly 90% appearing once. The input for sequencing was peripheral blood mononuclear cells (PBMCs), taken before the fourth cycle of nivolumab. These receptors came from a human donor with classical Hodgkin lymphoma. The conserved cysteine and the conserved F or W are not part of the CDR3 here.

j_gene,v_gene,CDR3aa
TRBJ1-1,TRBV6-1,ASSDVPGHSALTYEAF
TRBJ2-2,TRBV5-1,ASRPGVRTGELF
TRBJ2-3,TRBV28,ASSLSVSGTVADTQY
TRBJ2-1,TRBV11-2,ASRTSGGTYNEQF
TRBJ1-1,TRBV30,AWGGLRAF
TRBJ1-3,TRBV30,ASGGAGGGNTIY
TRBJ1-3,TRBV25-1,ASSLDQTGNTIY
TRBJ2-7,TRBV28,ASTLAPQGPLEQY
TRBJ1-1,TRBV9,ASSSIPSANTEAF
TRBJ2-7,TRBV6-5,ASSYSPTYEQY
TRBJ1-2,TRBV18,ASSPPRSGTGAGYT
TRBJ1-2,TRBV6-5,ASSYSGLGGYT
TRBJ1-2,TRBV28,ASSIRTFTST
TRBJ2-4,TRBV5-1,ASSSRLAGAENIQY
TRBJ1-1,TRBV19,ASSILGGGIMNTEAF
TRBJ1-6,TRBV15,ATTWTVHSPLH
TRBJ1-1,TRBV5-1,ASSLGRWEDTEAF
TRBJ2-5,TRBV19,ASSRTNPGVGETQY
TRBJ1-3,TRBV13,ASSSATREVFGNTIY
TRBJ2-1,TRBV5-6,ASSLGGLQGSSYNEQF
TRBJ1-5,TRBV6-6,ASRPSLKGTNQPQH
TRBJ1-1,TRBV2,ASSRVPMNTEAF
TRBJ2-7,TRBV5-1,ASSPDSAYEQY
TRBJ2-3,TRBV5-1,ASSFTDTQY
TRBJ2-5,TRBV5-1,ASSLGATPSEETQY
TRBJ1-2,TRBV6-5,ASSYLQGRRGGYT
TRBJ2-5,TRBV19,ASSMRGSGTQY
TRBJ2-1,TRBV27,ASREGRLLDAGSYNEQF
TRBJ2-5,TRBV13,ASSLGLEETQY
TRBJ2-1,TRBV9,ASSPTSGHNEQF
TRBJ2-1,TRBV7-3,ASSPGGGEQF
TRBJ1-5,TRBV10-3,AISRTGQGVSNQPQH
TRBJ2-1,TRBV18,ASSPRPLEQF
TRBJ1-1,TRBV19,ASSPARAGTGAF
TRBJ1-6,TRBV30,AWSVRLGPYSPLH
TRBJ2-7,TRBV2,ASSEGGTNYEQY
TRBJ2-1,TRBV7-8,ASSLTGTGLWNEQF
TRBJ2-5,TRBV28,ASREGAADQETQY
TRBJ2-3,TRBV7-6,ASSPQFGDTQY
TRBJ2-7,TRBV2,ASGQIAYEQY
TRBJ2-7,TRBV11-2,ASSPFRLAGYEQY
TRBJ2-1,TRBV9,ASSGTSGTYNEQF
TRBJ2-2,TRBV5-1,ASRPNTGGGELF
TRBJ1-4,TRBV7-9,ASSLQGFNEKLF
TRBJ2-7,TRBV5-1,ASSPASSYEQY